The source of this T cell receptor (beta chain) is a study of long-term antiretroviral therapy in people with HIV. This clone has only a few counts. V was clipped by 2 bases and J by 8 bases; unmatched bases: 11. Looked up from germline, CDR1 is MGHRA and CDR2 is YSYEKL. This CDR3 region has 16 residues. With survey level as its setting, the immunoSEQ assay was v3.0. Clones were sequenced by immunoSEQ multiplex PCR, and TCRdb holds only the in-frame ones, with some missing. The sample lists tens of thousands of clones; about 80% were seen once. This TCR was recovered from a man aged 40-49 years with HIV. The rearrangement uses TRBV4-1 and TRBJ2-2; 7 positions match TRBD1. Sample: unsorted PBMCs, taken 0.5 years before starting antiretroviral therapy. CDR3 sequence: CASSQFYGQVLGELFF. For the CDR3, the DNA is TGCGCCAGCAGCCAATTCTACGGACAGGTCTTGGGGGAGCTGTTTTTT.